This paragraph covers one T cell receptor (beta chain) sequence. Produced via immunoSEQ multiplex PCR; TCRdb's table is partial and in-frame only. The table has roughly 90,000 clones, more than 80% seen once. This sample was taken from a study of control samples from healthy donors and cancer patients. Germline V CDR1 and CDR2: LNHNV, YYDKDF (reference sequence). This CDR3 spans 14 amino acids. Trimming stripped 0 bases from V and 6 bases from J, with 9 bases between. The genes are TRBV15 and TRBJ1-5; no clear D. This sequence originates from a woman in her thirties in good health. The sequencing input was blood. CDR3 DNA: TGTGCCACCAGCAGAGATGGGCAGACTCAGCCCCAGCATTTT. This codes for CATSRDGQTQPQHF.